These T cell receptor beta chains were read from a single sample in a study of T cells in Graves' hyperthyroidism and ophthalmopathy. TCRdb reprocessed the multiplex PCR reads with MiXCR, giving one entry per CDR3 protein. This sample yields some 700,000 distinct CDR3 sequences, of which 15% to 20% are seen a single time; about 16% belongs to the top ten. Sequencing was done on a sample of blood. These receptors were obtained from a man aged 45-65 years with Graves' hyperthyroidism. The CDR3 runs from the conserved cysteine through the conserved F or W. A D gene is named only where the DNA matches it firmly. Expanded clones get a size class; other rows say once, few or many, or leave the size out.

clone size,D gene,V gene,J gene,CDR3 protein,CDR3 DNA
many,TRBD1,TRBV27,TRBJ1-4,CASSLSRGGEKLFF,TGTGCCAGCAGTTTATCCAGGGGGGGTGAAAAACTGTTTTTT
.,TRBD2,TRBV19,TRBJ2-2,CAGSPGLANTGELFF,TGTGCCGGTAGTCCTGGACTAGCGAACACCGGGGAGCTGTTTTTT
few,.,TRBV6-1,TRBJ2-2,CASIRSDSNTGELFF,TGTGCCAGCATTCGGAGTGACTCGAACACCGGGGAGCTGTTTTTT
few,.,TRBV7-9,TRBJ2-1,CASRWSGNNEQFF,TGTGCCAGCAGGTGGTCAGGAAACAATGAGCAGTTCTTC
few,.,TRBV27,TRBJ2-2,CASSLQTSNTGELFF,TGTGCCAGCAGTTTACAGACCTCGAACACCGGGGAGCTGTTTTTT
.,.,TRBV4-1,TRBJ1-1,CASSQESPPYTEAFF,TGCGCCAGCAGCCAAGAATCACCCCCATACACTGAAGCTTTCTTT
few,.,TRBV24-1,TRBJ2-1,CATSSHLEWQGLHLYNEQFF,TGTGCCACCAGTTCCCACTTAGAGTGGCAGGGGCTTCATCTTTACAATGAGCAGTTCTTC
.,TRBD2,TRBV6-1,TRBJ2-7,CASSPRTSGRAFGQYF,TGTGCCAGCAGCCCTAGGACTAGCGGGAGGGCCTTTGGGCAGTACTTC
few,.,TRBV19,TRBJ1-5,CASSISPGQPQHF,TGTGCCAGTAGTATTTCACCTGGTCAGCCCCAGCATTTT
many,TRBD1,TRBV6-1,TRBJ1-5,CASSFGTGADQPQHF,TGTGCCAGCAGCTTCGGGACAGGGGCCGATCAGCCCCAGCATTTT
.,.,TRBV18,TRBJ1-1,CASSPNSNRFPGEAFF,TGTGCCAGCTCACCAAACAGTAATCGATTTCCCGGTGAAGCTTTCTTT
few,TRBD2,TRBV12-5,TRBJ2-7,CASGARVAGGGDEQYF,TGTGCTAGTGGCGCTCGAGTAGCGGGAGGAGGCGACGAGCAGTACTTC
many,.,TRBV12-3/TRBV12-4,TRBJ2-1,CASSLGAGYWTYNEQFF,TGTGCCAGCAGTTTAGGGGCGGGTTACTGGACCTACAATGAGCAGTTCTTC
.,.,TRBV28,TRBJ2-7,CASSLGLQQYF,TGTGCCAGCAGTTTGGGCCTCCAGCAGTACTTC
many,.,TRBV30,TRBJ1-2,CAWSEGRHYGYTF,TGTGCCTGGAGTGAGGGCAGGCACTATGGCTACACCTTC
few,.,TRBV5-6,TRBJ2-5,CASSLLEVAEETQYF,TGTGCCAGCAGCTTGCTGGAGGTAGCCGAAGAGACCCAGTACTTC
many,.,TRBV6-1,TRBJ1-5,CASSLYVNQPQHF,TGTGCCAGCAGTTTATACGTCAATCAGCCCCAGCATTTT
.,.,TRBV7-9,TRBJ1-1,CASKLGLTGNTEAFF,TGTGCCAGCAAACTCGGATTAACAGGGAACACTGAAGCTTTCTTT
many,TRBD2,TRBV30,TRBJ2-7,CAWSVVAGVEQYF,TGTGCCTGGAGTGTAGTAGCGGGAGTCGAGCAGTACTTC
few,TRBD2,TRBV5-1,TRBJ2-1,CASSLAGLGTVNEQFF,TGCGCCAGCAGCTTGGCGGGACTAGGGACGGTAAATGAGCAGTTCTTC
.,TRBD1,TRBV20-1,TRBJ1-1,CSEDRGNTEAFF,TGCAGCGAGGACAGGGGCAACACTGAAGCTTTCTTT
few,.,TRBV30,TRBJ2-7,CAWSERIAFYEQYF,TGTGCCTGGAGTGAGCGCATTGCGTTCTACGAGCAGTACTTC
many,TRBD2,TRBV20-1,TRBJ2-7,CSASGGPAVEQYF,TGCAGTGCGAGCGGGGGTCCTGCTGTGGAGCAGTACTTC
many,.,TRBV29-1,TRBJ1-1,CSVVFPYGNTEAFF,TGCAGCGTTGTCTTTCCTTACGGTAACACTGAAGCTTTCTTT
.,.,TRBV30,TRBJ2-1,CAWIGGEQFF,TGTGCCTGGATTGGGGGTGAGCAGTTCTTC
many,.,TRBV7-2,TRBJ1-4,CASSLRGATNEKLFF,TGTGCCAGCAGCTTACGTGGGGCAACTAATGAAAAACTGTTTTTT
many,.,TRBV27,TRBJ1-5,CASSLSIFQPQHF,TGTGCCAGCAGTTTATCCATTTTCCAGCCCCAGCATTTT
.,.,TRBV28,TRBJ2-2,CASSIHGELFF,TGTGCCAGCAGTATCCATGGGGAGCTGTTTTTT
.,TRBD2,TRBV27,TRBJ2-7,CASGIAGVAYEQYF,TGTGCCAGCGGGATAGCGGGAGTGGCCTACGAGCAGTACTTC
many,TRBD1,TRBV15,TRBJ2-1,CATSRGGQGARNEQFF,TGTGCCACCAGCAGAGGTGGACAGGGGGCGCGGAATGAGCAGTTCTTC
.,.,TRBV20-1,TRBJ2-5,CSAKQGRDF,TGCAGTGCTAAACAGGGCAGGGACTTC
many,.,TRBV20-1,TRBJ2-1,CSARLGQESGGRRHEQFF,TGCAGTGCTAGATTGGGACAGGAAAGCGGGGGGAGAAGGCATGAGCAGTTCTTC
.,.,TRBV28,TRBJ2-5,CASSWGRSLETQYF,TGTGCCAGCAGTTGGGGAAGAAGCCTGGAGACCCAGTACTTC
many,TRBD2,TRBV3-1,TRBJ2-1,CASSQGTSGKGNEQFF,TGTGCCAGCAGCCAAGGGACTAGCGGGAAGGGCAATGAGCAGTTCTTC
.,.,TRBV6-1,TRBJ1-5,CASSPSGRINQPQHF,TGTGCCAGCAGTCCCTCGGGGCGGATTAATCAGCCCCAGCATTTT
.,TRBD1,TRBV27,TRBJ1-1,CASSSLPRTGVEAFF,TGTGCCAGCAGTTCATTGCCCCGGACAGGAGTTGAAGCTTTCTTT
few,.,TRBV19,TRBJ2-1,CASRPADHYNEQFF,TGTGCCAGTAGGCCAGCGGACCATTACAATGAGCAGTTCTTC
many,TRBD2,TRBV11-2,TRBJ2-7,CASAGTSSLVEQYF,TGTGCCAGCGCCGGGACTAGCAGTTTAGTGGAGCAGTACTTC
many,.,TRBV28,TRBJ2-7,CASSFSGYSYEQYF,TGTGCCAGCAGTTTCAGCGGATACTCCTACGAGCAGTACTTC
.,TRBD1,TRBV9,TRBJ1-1,CASSARRGREAFF,TGTGCCAGCAGCGCGCGCAGGGGGCGGGAAGCTTTCTTT
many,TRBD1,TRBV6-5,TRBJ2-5,CASSYTAPTGVGETQYF,TGTGCCAGCAGTTACACCGCCCCGACAGGGGTTGGAGAGACCCAGTACTTC
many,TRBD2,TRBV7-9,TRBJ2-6,CASSLWTSPGANVLTF,TGTGCCAGCAGCCTATGGACTAGTCCCGGGGCCAACGTCCTGACTTTC
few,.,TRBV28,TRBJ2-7,CASLAGYEQYF,TGTGCCAGCCTTGCTGGCTACGAGCAGTACTTC